This record concerns one T cell receptor beta chain sequence. The germline CDR1 and CDR2 sequences are MGHRA and YSYEKL. The CDR3 totals 16 residues. The sample is drawn from a study of T cells expressing NK-cell markers. TCRdb derives one entry per CDR3 protein from the 5' RACE reads, leaving out DNA. This sample's table reports about 390,000 distinct CDR3 sequences. V is TRBV4-1 and J is TRBJ2-3; TCRdb selects TRBD2, and the lack of DNA leaves this call unchecked. Material: blood T cells: a sorted CD56 or NKG2C T cell subset, CD4+ or CD8+ T cells, or bulk PBMC T cells (not recorded which). The receptor was derived from a woman aged 45-60 years in good health. The CDR3 spells CASSQSLAGVGDTQYF.